The rows below give T cell receptor beta chains drawn from one sample of a study of shared clonotypes between healthy human individuals. Generated by immunoSEQ multiplex PCR, the TCRdb table keeps only in-frame clones and is missing some. Of some 2 million clones in the sample, less than 95% were seen once. The material sequenced was naive CD8+ T cells sorted from blood. Receptor source: a man between 18 and 29 years old in good health. CDR3s include the opening cysteine and the closing phenylalanine or tryptophan. The order of the fields is V gene, D gene, J gene, clone size, CDR3 protein, CDR3 DNA. The D gene is left open where the match is weak. Some rows have no size entry. The others give once, few or many, or a class for an expanded clone.

TRBV6-5	.	TRBJ1-5	.	CASSWGESNQPQHF	TGTGCCAGCAGTTGGGGTGAGAGCAATCAGCCCCAGCATTTT
TRBV6-5	.	TRBJ1-1	.	CASSYEGGTEAFF	TGTGCCAGCAGCTACGAGGGGGGGACTGAAGCTTTCTTT
TRBV2	TRBD2	TRBJ2-5	.	CASSEELATRQETQYF	TGTGCCAGCAGTGAAGAACTAGCGACAAGACAAGAGACCCAGTACTTC
TRBV7-2	TRBD2	TRBJ2-1	.	CASSTGTSGSDEQFF	TGTGCCAGCAGCACCGGGACTAGCGGGAGTGATGAGCAGTTCTTC
TRBV7-9	.	TRBJ2-7	.	CASTQDGYEQYF	TGTGCCAGCACCCAGGACGGCTACGAGCAGTACTTC
TRBV6-1	.	TRBJ1-2	few	CASRGLQGAYGYTF	TGTGCCAGCAGGGGTTTACAGGGAGCCTATGGCTACACCTTC
TRBV6-6	.	TRBJ1-1	once	CASSSPSGANTEAFF	TGTGCCAGCAGTTCGCCCTCGGGGGCGAACACTGAAGCTTTCTTT
TRBV18	.	TRBJ2-2	.	CASSPQEKQEYLAGELFF	TGTGCCAGCTCACCACAGGAAAAACAGGAATATTTGGCCGGGGAGCTGTTTTTT
TRBV9	.	TRBJ2-7	.	CASSVAGLAYEQYF	TGTGCCAGCAGCGTCGCGGGGCTAGCCTACGAGCAGTACTTC
TRBV4-1	.	TRBJ2-2	.	CASSHSENTGELFF	TGCGCCAGCAGCCATTCTGAGAACACCGGGGAGCTGTTTTTT
TRBV28	.	TRBJ1-1	.	CASSRWDTEAFF	TGTGCCAGCAGTAGATGGGACACTGAAGCTTTCTTT
TRBV7-9	.	TRBJ2-1	.	CASSFPSYNEQFF	TGTGCCAGCAGCTTTCCAAGCTACAATGAGCAGTTCTTC
TRBV9	.	TRBJ2-4	.	CASSDGNIQYF	TGTGCCAGCAGCGACGGGAACATTCAGTACTTC
TRBV6-1	TRBD2	TRBJ2-7	.	CASSEGTSGRPYEQYF	TGTGCCAGCAGTGAGGGAACTAGCGGGAGGCCCTACGAGCAGTACTTC
TRBV4-1	.	TRBJ2-5	.	CASSQDGEETQYF	TGCGCCAGCAGCCAAGATGGAGAGGAGACCCAGTACTTC
TRBV6-1	.	TRBJ2-7	.	CASLEPRDSYEQYF	TGTGCCAGCCTGGAGCCTAGGGACTCCTACGAGCAGTACTTC
TRBV2	TRBD2	TRBJ2-2	.	CASSEELAGGTGELFF	TGTGCCAGCAGTGAAGAACTAGCGGGAGGGACCGGGGAGCTGTTTTTT